This TCR beta chain was captured by sequencing in a study of cytomegalovirus exposure and HLA in healthy donors. Whole-study results and caveats: As confirmed in vitro, a few CMV-associated chains were specific for CMV antigens. Later work found that TCR association rates differed between HLA loci; DRB1 had the most and HLA-C the fewest. Some V segments, TRBV6-2 and TRBV6-3 among them, were indistinguishable and were therefore excluded. Later findings reportedly placed an Asian-associated ancestry cluster below the approximately 650-donor mean for N-insertions.

Per germline, CDR1 LNHNV and CDR2 YYDKDF (reference sequence). The CDR3 consists of 15 residues. Vbeta (60) and Jbeta (13) primers were used in the PCR. Generated by immunoSEQ multiplex PCR, the TCRdb table keeps only in-frame clones and is missing some. The table records 200,000 or so clones, roughly 83% of them present only once. Worth noting for this clone: Its antigen is unidentified. One end of the junction varies from germline; a read error may be responsible.

Sequencing was performed on PBMCs. The gene calls are TRBV15 and TRBJ1-5, with D perhaps matching TRBD1 (6 bases). The origin of this receptor is a boy younger than 18 in good health and CMV-seronegative. The CDR3 DNA reads TGTGCCACCAGCAGAGAGACAGGTGGGGATCAGTCCCAGCATTTT. As protein: CATSRETGGDQSQHF.